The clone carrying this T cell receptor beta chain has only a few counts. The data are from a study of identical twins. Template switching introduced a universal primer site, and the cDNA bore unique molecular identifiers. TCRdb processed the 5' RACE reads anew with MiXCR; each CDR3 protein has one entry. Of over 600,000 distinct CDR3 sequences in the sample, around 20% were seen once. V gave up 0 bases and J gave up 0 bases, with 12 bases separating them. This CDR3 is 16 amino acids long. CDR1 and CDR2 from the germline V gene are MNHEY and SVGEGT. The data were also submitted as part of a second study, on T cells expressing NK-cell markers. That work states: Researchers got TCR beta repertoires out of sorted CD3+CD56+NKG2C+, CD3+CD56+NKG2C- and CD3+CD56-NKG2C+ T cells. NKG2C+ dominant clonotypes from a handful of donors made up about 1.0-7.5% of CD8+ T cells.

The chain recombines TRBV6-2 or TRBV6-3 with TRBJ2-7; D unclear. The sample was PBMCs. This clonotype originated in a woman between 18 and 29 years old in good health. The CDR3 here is CASSYSWQRSSYEQYF. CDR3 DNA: TGTGCCAGCAGTTACTCGTGGCAGCGAAGCTCCTACGAGCAGTACTTC.